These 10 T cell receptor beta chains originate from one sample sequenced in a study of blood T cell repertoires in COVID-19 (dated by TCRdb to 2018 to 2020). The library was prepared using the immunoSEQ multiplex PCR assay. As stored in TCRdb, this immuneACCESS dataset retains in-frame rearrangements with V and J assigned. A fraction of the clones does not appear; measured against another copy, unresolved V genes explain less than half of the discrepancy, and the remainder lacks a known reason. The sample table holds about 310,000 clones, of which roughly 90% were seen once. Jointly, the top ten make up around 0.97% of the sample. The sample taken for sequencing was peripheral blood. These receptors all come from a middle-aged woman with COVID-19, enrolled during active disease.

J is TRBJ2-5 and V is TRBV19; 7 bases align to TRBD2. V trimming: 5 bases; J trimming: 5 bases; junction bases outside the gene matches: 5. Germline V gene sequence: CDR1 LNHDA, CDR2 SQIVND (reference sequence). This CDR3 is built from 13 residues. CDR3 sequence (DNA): TGTGCCAGTAGTCGGGACTATAGGGAGACCCAGTACTTC. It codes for CASSRDYRETQYF.

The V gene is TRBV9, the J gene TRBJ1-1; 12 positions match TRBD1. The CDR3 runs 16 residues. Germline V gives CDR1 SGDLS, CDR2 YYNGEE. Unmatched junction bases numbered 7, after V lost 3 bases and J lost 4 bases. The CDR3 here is CASSGGTGGSGTEAFF. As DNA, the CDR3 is TGTGCCAGCAGCGGAGGGACAGGGGGCTCCGGCACTGAAGCTTTCTTT.

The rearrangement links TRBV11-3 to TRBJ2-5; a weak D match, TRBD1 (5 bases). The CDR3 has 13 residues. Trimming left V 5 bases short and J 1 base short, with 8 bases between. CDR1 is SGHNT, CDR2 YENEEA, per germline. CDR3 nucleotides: TGTGCCAGCAGCCGGACACTCCAAGAGACCCAGTACTTC. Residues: CASSRTLQETQYF.

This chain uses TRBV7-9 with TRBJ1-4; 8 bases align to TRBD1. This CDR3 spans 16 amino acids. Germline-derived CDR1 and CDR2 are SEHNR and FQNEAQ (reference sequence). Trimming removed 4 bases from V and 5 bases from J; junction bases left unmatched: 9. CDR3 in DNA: TGTGCCAGCAGCTCACCCGACAGGGGCAAGAATGAAAAACTGTTTTTT. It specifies CASSSPDRGKNEKLFF.

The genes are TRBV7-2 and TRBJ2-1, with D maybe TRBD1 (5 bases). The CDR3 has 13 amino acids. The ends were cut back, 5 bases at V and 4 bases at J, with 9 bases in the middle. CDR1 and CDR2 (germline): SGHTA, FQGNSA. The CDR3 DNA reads TGTGCCAGCAGCCGACAGAGATACAATGAGCAGTTCTTC. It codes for CASSRQRYNEQFF.

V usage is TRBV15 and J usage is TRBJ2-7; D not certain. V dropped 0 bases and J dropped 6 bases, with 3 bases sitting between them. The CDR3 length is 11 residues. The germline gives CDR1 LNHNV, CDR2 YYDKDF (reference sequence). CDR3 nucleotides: TGTGCCACCAGCAGAGAGCGCGAGCAGTACTTC. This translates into CATSREREQYF.

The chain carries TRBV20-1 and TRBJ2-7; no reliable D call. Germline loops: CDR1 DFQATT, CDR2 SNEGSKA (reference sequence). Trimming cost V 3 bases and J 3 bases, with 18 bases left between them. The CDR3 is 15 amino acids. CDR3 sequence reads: CSASHSTLRLYEQYF. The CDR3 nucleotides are TGCAGTGCTAGTCATTCGACTCTGCGCCTCTACGAGCAGTACTTC.

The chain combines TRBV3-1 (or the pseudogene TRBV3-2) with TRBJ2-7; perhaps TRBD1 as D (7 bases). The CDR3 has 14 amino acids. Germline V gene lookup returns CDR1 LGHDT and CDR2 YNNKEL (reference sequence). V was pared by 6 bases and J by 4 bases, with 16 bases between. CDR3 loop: CASRPTGRTYEQYF. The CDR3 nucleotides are TGTGCCAGCAGGCCGACAGGGAGGACGTACGAGCAGTACTTC.

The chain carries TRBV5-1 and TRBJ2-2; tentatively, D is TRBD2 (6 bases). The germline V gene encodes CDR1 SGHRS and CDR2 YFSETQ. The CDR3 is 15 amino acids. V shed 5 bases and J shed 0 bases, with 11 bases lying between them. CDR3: CASSFGGTNTGELFF. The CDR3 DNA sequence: TGCGCCAGCAGTTTTGGCGGGACGAACACCGGGGAGCTGTTTTTT.

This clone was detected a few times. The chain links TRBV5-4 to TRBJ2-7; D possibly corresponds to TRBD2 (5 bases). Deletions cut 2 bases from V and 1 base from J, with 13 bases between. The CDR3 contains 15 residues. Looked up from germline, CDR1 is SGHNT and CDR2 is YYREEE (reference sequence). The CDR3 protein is CASSFKRSGSYEQYF. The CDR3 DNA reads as TGTGCCAGCAGCTTTAAGCGGTCAGGTTCCTACGAGCAGTACTTC.